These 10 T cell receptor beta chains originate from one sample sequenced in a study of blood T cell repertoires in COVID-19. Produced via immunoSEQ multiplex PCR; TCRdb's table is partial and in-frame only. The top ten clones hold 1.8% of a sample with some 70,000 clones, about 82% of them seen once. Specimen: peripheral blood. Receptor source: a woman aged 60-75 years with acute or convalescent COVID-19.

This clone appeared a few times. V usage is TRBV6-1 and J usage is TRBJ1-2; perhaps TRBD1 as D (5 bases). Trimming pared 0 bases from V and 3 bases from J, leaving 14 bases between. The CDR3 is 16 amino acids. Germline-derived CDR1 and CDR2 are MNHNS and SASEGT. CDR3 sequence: CASSEALGLWDYGYTF. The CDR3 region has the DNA TGTGCCAGCAGTGAAGCCCTGGGGCTCTGGGACTATGGCTACACCTTC.

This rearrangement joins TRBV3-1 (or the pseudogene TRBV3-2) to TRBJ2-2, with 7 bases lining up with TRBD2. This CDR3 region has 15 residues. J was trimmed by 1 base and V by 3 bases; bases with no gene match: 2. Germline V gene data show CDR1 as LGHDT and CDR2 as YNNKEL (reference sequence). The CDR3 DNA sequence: TGTGCCAGCAGCCATCGGGGGGAGAACACCGGGGAGCTGTTTTTT. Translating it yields CASSHRGENTGELFF.

The CDR3 sequence is CASMRGQGGQPQHF. For the CDR3, the DNA is TGTGCCAGCATGAGGGGACAGGGAGGACAGCCCCAGCATTTT. The chain uses TRBV2 and TRBJ1-5; 9 bases match TRBD1. The CDR3 is 14 residues long. The germline V gene encodes CDR1 SNHLY and CDR2 FYNNEI. J lost 7 bases, V lost 7 bases, and 8 bases had no gene match. The complete variable domain, with remaining parts taken from reference TRBV2 and TRBJ1-5, reads EPEVTQTPSHQVTQMGQEVILRCVPISNHLYFYWYRQILGQKVEFLVSFYNNEISEKSEIFDDQFSVERPDGSNFTLKIRSTKLEDSAMYFCASMRGQGGQPQHFGDGTRLSIL.

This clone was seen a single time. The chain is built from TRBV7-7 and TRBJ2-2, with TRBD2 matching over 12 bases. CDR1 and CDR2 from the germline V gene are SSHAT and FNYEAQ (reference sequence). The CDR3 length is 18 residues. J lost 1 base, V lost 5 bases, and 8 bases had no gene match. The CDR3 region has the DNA TGTGCCAGCAGCGCTCTTTTGGGACTAGCGGGGAACACCGGGGAGCTGTTTTTT. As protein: CASSALLGLAGNTGELFF.

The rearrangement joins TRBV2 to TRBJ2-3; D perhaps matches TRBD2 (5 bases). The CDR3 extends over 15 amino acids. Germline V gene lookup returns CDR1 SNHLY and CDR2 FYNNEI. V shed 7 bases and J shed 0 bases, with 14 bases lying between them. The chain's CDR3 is CASTERPLSTDTQYF. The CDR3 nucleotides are TGTGCCAGCACCGAGCGGCCCCTTAGCACAGATACGCAGTATTTT.

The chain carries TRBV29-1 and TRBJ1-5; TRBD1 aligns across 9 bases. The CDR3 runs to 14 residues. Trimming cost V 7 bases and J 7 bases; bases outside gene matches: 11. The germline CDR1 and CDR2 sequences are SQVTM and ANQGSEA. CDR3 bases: TGCAGCGCGGTTACAGGGGGCGCCGGACAGCCCCAGCATTTT. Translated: CSAVTGGAGQPQHF.

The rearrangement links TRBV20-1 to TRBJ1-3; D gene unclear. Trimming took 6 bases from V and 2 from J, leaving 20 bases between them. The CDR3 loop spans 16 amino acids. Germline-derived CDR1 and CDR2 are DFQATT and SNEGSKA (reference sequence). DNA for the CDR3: TGCAGTGCCAGTGGGAAAGACATCTTGGCTGGAAACACCATATATTTT. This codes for CSASGKDILAGNTIYF.

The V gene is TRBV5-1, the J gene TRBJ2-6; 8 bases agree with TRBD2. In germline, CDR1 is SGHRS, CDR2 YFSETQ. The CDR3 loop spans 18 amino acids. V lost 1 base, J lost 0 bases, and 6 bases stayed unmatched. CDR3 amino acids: CASSLREGPLSGANVLTF. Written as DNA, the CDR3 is TGCGCCAGCAGCTTGCGGGAGGGGCCGCTCTCTGGGGCCAACGTCCTGACTTTC.

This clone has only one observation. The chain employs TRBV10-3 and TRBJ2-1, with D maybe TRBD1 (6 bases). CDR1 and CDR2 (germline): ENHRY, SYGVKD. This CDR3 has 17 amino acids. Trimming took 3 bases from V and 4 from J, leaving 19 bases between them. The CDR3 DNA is TGTGCCATCAGTGACCTTGACAGGTTGGGGGTTTACAATGAGCAGTTCTTC. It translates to CAISDLDRLGVYNEQFF.

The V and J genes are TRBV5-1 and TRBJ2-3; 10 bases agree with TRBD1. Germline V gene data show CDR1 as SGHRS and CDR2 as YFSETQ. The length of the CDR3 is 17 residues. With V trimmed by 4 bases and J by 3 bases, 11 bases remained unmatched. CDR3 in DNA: TGCGCCAGCAGCCCCCGACAGGGGGCAATGTTTACAGATACGCAGTATTTT. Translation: CASSPRQGAMFTDTQYF. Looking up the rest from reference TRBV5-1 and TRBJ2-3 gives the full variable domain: KAGVTQTPRYLIKTRGQQVTLSCSPISGHRSVSWYQQTPGQGLQFLFEYFSETQRNKGNFPGRFSGRQFSNSRSEMNVSTLELGDSALYLCASSPRQGAMFTDTQYFGPGTRLTVL.